This T cell receptor (beta chain) was obtained from a study of blood T cell repertoires in COVID-19. Background on the study: Acute and convalescent COVID-19 samples came from the United States, Italy and Spain. In each case, the material was cDNA or gDNA derived from T cells, B-cell-depleted T cells, or PBMCs.

Per the original data handling: Reference gene primers were amplified, and this amplification served to estimate nucleated cell counts. The method was immunoSEQ multiplex PCR; TCRdb's version includes in-frame clones alone and lacks a portion of them. V, J and clone size are those of that table, while D and trimming were read from the DNA. Of about 120,000 clones in the sample, around 85% were seen once. This CDR3 has 15 residues. Germline V CDR1 and CDR2: MNHEY, SVGEGT. V lost 2 bases to trimming and J lost 2 bases, with 12 bases between them. The rearrangement links TRBV6-2 or TRBV6-3 to TRBJ1-1; a weak D match, TRBD1 (5 bases). The material sequenced was peripheral blood. The origin of this receptor is a man aged 55-75 years with acute or convalescent COVID-19. CDR3 in DNA: TGTGCCAGCAGTTACAGGGCGGGGACCAACACTGAAGCTTTCTTT. Protein: CASSYRAGTNTEAFF.